These 10 T cell receptor beta chains were sequenced from one sample in a study of shared T cell receptors in the human thymus (dated by TCRdb to the early 2020s). Libraries were made using the immunoSEQ multiplex PCR assay. Imported from immuneACCESS, the table was reduced by TCRdb to in-frame sequences with V and J called. These copies leave out some clones; in studies compared against another copy, an unresolved V gene accounts for under half, and the cause of the remainder is not known. The sample data list hundreds of thousands of clones, and about 95% of these were observed just once. Jointly, the top ten make up approximately 0.02% of the sample. The sequenced material came from thymocytes. The origin of the receptors is a human donor.

The genes are TRBV9 and TRBJ2-3, with TRBD1 matching over 7 bases. With V trimmed by 0 bases and J by 1 base, 2 bases remained unmatched. The germline gives CDR1 SGDLS, CDR2 YYNGEE. The CDR3 has 15 amino acids. The CDR3 bases are TGTGCCAGCAGCGTAGTGCAGGGGGGCACAGATACGCAGTATTTT. Protein: CASSVVQGGTDTQYF.

The chain has TRBV16 and TRBJ2-7, with D possibly matching TRBD2 (6 bases). The CDR3 length is 14 residues. Trimming stripped 2 bases from V and 2 bases from J, with 10 bases between. Germline V lookup: CDR1 KGHSY, CDR2 FQNENV. CDR3 sequence reads: CASSQKPGAYEQYF. In DNA form, the CDR3 reads TGTGCCAGCAGCCAAAAACCGGGGGCCTACGAGCAGTACTTC.

The CDR3 DNA sequence: TGTGCCAGCAGTTCGCCCAGACCGGACAGGGGGCGGAAGGTCAATGAGCAGTTCTTC. It translates to CASSSPRPDRGRKVNEQFF. The chain couples TRBV27 to TRBJ2-1; 11 bases are a match to TRBD1. CDR1 and CDR2 (germline): MNHEY, SMNVEV (reference sequence). The ends lost 4 bases at V and 6 bases at J; junction bases unmatched: 17. CDR3 size: 19 residues.

The chain has TRBV7-3 and TRBJ2-6; TRBD2 might be the D (5 bases). CDR3 length: 17 amino acids. V was cut by 1 base and J by 0 bases, with 10 bases left in between. The V gene's germline CDR1 is SGHTA and CDR2 FQGTGA. DNA for the CDR3: TGTGCCAGCAGCTTAAGGGCTAGCTCCTCTGGGGCCAACGTCCTGACTTTC. Its translation: CASSLRASSSGANVLTF.

The chain recombines TRBV30 with TRBJ1-1; D might be TRBD1 (6 bases). With 0 bases removed from V and 5 bases from J, the gap between germline ends came to 28 bases. The length of the CDR3 is 19 residues. Germline V CDR1 and CDR2: GTSNPN, SVGIG (reference sequence). Here the CDR3 DNA reads TGTGCCTGGAGTGTACGGCAGTGGGGGGGGCCTCCCCCGGGGACTGAAGCTTTCTTT. Its translation: CAWSVRQWGGPPPGTEAFF.

The chain couples TRBV15 to TRBJ2-7, with D uncertain. This CDR3 has 13 amino acids. Trimming removed 6 bases at V and 3 bases at J, with 12 bases between. CDR1 is LNHNV, CDR2 YYDKDF, per germline (reference sequence). DNA of the CDR3: TGTGCCACCAGTCCGGGCCAGAACTACGAGCAGTACTTC. It codes for CATSPGQNYEQYF.

This chain's CDR3 is CASSLAHTTGNTIYF. The CDR3 DNA is TGTGCCAGCAGCTTAGCACACACTACTGGAAACACCATATATTTT. This chain uses TRBV7-2 with TRBJ1-3, with D unresolved. Trimming pared 0 bases from V and 2 bases from J, leaving 8 bases between. This CDR3 has 15 amino acids. Germline assignment: CDR1 SGHTA and CDR2 FQGNSA.

The V call is TRBV7-8, the J call TRBJ1-2; D gene unclear. The CDR3 sequence is 15 residues long. Per the germline V gene, CDR1 is SGHVS and CDR2 is FQNEAQ. The germline V and J ends were trimmed by 5 bases and 4 bases, with 17 bases remaining between them. The CDR3: CASSDGSVPVYGYTF. CDR3 bases: TGTGCCAGCAGCGACGGGTCTGTCCCCGTCTATGGCTACACCTTC.

J is TRBJ1-3 and V is TRBV19, with D unclear. The CDR3 extends over 18 amino acids. V was clipped by 4 bases and J by 0 bases, with 19 bases between them. Germline CDR1 LNHDA, CDR2 SQIVND (reference sequence). Written as DNA, the CDR3 is TGTGCCAGTAGTACCTCCCCTGACGGCAGATTCTCTGGAAACACCATATATTTT. It is translated as CASSTSPDGRFSGNTIYF.

This clone was recorded once. The chain is built from TRBV19 and TRBJ2-5, with 10 nucleotides matching TRBD2. Germline V gene sequence: CDR1 LNHDA, CDR2 SQIVND (reference sequence). The CDR3 spans 15 residues. V lost 3 bases to trimming and J lost 3 bases; unmatched junction nucleotides: 4. CDR3 sequence: CASSIEGLAEETQYF. The CDR3 DNA is TGTGCCAGTAGTATCGAAGGACTAGCGGAAGAGACCCAGTACTTC.